The next 32 T cell receptor beta chains were all read from a single sample in a study of technical replicates of blood from a handful of donors. Produced via immunoSEQ multiplex PCR; TCRdb's table is partial and in-frame only. The repertoire holds 95,000 to 100,000 clones, with roughly 95% as singletons. Source material: T cells isolated from PBMCs. The receptor set was obtained from a human donor in good health.

The chain links TRBV13 to TRBJ2-2, with TRBD2 matching 8 bases. Trimming took 5 bases from V and 1 from J; bases not matched to a gene: 3. Germline V gene lookup returns CDR1 PRHDT and CDR2 FYEKMQ (reference sequence). The CDR3 consists of 15 residues. This CDR3 is CASSLGGVNTGELFF. The CDR3 coding sequence is TGTGCCAGCAGCCTCGGGGGGGTGAACACCGGGGAGCTGTTTTTT.

CDR3 sequence: CSVPGQGVYEQYF. The CDR3 DNA follows: TGCAGCGTTCCGGGACAGGGGGTCTACGAGCAGTACTTC. The J gene is TRBJ2-7, the V gene TRBV29-1; 11 bases are a match to TRBD1. V lost 5 bases and J lost 3; bases outside the gene matches: 3. This CDR3 region has 13 residues. The germline gives CDR1 SQVTM, CDR2 ANQGSEA.

V is TRBV29-1 and J is TRBJ2-4; D uncertain. The CDR3 is made up of 14 amino acids. Germline assignment: CDR1 SQVTM and CDR2 ANQGSEA. Trimming stripped 4 bases from V and 0 bases from J, with 10 bases between. CDR3 amino acids: CSVGAGLAKNIQYF. In nucleotides, the CDR3 is TGCAGCGTTGGGGCAGGCCTAGCCAAAAACATTCAGTACTTC.

This chain joins TRBV5-6 and TRBJ1-5; 7 bases are shared with TRBD1. The CDR3 consists of 15 residues. Unmatched junction bases numbered 5, after V lost 1 base and J lost 4 bases. Germline V gene sequence: CDR1 SGHDT, CDR2 YYEEEE. The CDR3 sequence is CASSLRQGVNQPQHF. The CDR3 DNA follows: TGTGCCAGCAGCTTGAGACAGGGTGTGAATCAGCCCCAGCATTTT.

V gene TRBV7-9 combines with J gene TRBJ1-1; 9 nucleotides align to TRBD1. CDR3 length equals 14 residues. Germline V gene sequence: CDR1 SEHNR, CDR2 FQNEAQ (reference sequence). V lost 5 bases, J lost 3 bases, and 4 bases stayed unmatched. Here the CDR3 DNA reads TGTGCCAGCAGCCCAGGACAGGGGCACACTGAAGCTTTCTTT. It yields the protein CASSPGQGHTEAFF.

The rearrangement joins TRBV18 to TRBJ2-2, with D hard to call. CDR3 size: 12 residues. Germline V gene lookup returns CDR1 KGHSH and CDR2 LQKENI. Trimming removed 3 bases from V and 3 bases from J, with 2 bases in between. The CDR3 region is CASSPDTGELFF. As DNA, the CDR3 is TGTGCCAGCTCACCCGACACCGGGGAGCTGTTTTTT.

The chain uses TRBV5-1 and TRBJ2-7; tentative D call: TRBD2 (5 bases). The CDR3 sequence is 13 residues long. CDR1 SGHRS and CDR2 YFSETQ come from the germline V gene. Deletions cut 4 bases from V and 0 bases from J, with 8 bases between. CDR3 nucleotide sequence: TGCGCCAGCAGCGGGGAGAACTCCTACGAGCAGTACTTC. Amino acid sequence: CASSGENSYEQYF.

This rearrangement joins TRBV5-8 to TRBJ2-3; 10 positions match TRBD1. Per germline, CDR1 SGHTS and CDR2 YDEGEE. With 4 bases clipped from V and 3 bases from J, the junction kept 8 bases outside the gene matches. The CDR3 runs 16 residues. The CDR3 here is CASSLRTGGGTDTQYF. As DNA, the CDR3 is TGTGCCAGCAGCCTACGGACAGGGGGGGGGACAGATACGCAGTATTTT.

In DNA, the CDR3 is TGTGCCAGCAGCTTTGACAGGGGGCAAGGGTATGGCTACACCTTC. Translation gives CASSFDRGQGYGYTF. This chain links TRBV7-3 with TRBJ1-2; 10 bases fit TRBD1. CDR3 length: 15 residues. Germline CDR1 and CDR2: SGHTA and FQGTGA. V dropped 3 bases and J dropped 5; count of bases not matched to a gene: 6.

CDR3 residues: CAISERDREWYEQYF. Written as DNA, the CDR3 is TGTGCCATCAGTGAGCGGGACAGGGAGTGGTACGAGCAGTACTTC. The V call is TRBV10-3, the J call TRBJ2-7; 9 bases fit TRBD1. The V and J ends lost 2 bases and 4 bases, in that order; junction bases with no gene match: 6. The CDR3 consists of 15 residues. Germline assignment: CDR1 ENHRY and CDR2 SYGVKD.

This rearrangement joins TRBV30 to TRBJ1-6; D is uncertain. Trimming removed 4 bases from V and 9 bases from J, with 10 bases in between. The CDR3 has 12 residues. CDR1 and CDR2 (germline): GTSNPN, SVGIG (reference sequence). The CDR3 nucleotides read TGTGCCTGGACCCACTCCGGTTCACCCCTCCACTTT. Encoded protein: CAWTHSGSPLHF.

This rearrangement joins TRBV10-3 to TRBJ1-2; TRBD1 aligns across 7 bases. Germline trimming cut 2 bases from V and 4 bases from J; bases unmatched to any gene: 4. This CDR3 spans 14 amino acids. Germline CDR1 ENHRY, CDR2 SYGVKD. CDR3 DNA sequence: TGTGCCATCAGTGAGGACAGGGTCTCCTATGGCTACACCTTC. This translates into CAISEDRVSYGYTF.

The chain carries TRBV27 and TRBJ2-3; 9 bases agree with TRBD1. Germline loops: CDR1 MNHEY, CDR2 SMNVEV (reference sequence). The CDR3 runs 14 residues. With V trimmed by 6 bases and J by 2 bases, 3 bases remained unmatched. CDR3 DNA sequence: TGTGCCAGCAGCCGGGACAGGGTCACAGATACGCAGTATTTT. This codes for CASSRDRVTDTQYF.

This chain connects TRBV7-9 to TRBJ2-1, with TRBD2 as a possible D gene (7 bases). In germline, CDR1 is SEHNR, CDR2 FQNEAQ (reference sequence). V lost 10 bases and J lost 8, with 21 bases in between. This CDR3 region has 14 residues. CDR3 amino acids: CATRGASGNYEQFF. The CDR3 nucleotides read TGTGCCACCCGGGGGGCGTCGGGTAATTATGAGCAGTTCTTC.

The chain combines TRBV6-6 with TRBJ2-2; the match to TRBD1 covers 12 bases. Germline-derived CDR1 and CDR2 are MNHNY and SVGAGI (reference sequence). The CDR3 consists of 15 residues. The V segment lost 5 bases and the J segment 11 bases; nucleotides outside the gene matches: 9. Here the CDR3 reads CASSITPGQGAELFF. CDR3 nucleotides: TGTGCCAGCAGTATTACGCCGGGACAGGGGGCAGAGCTGTTTTTT.

V is TRBV5-1 and J is TRBJ2-6; the D is unclear. Germline lookup yields CDR1 SGHRS and CDR2 YFSETQ. Trimming removed 2 bases at V and 0 bases at J, with 15 bases between. The length of the CDR3 is 18 residues. CDR3 amino acids: CASSFSVRQYSGANVLTF. The CDR3 DNA follows: TGCGCCAGCAGCTTCTCAGTGAGGCAATACTCTGGGGCCAACGTCCTGACTTTC.

Only one count was recorded for this clone. V and J are TRBV5-4 and TRBJ1-2; D not resolved. V gave up 2 bases and J gave up 0 bases, with 14 bases separating them. The CDR3 loop spans 16 amino acids. From germline, CDR1 is SGHNT and CDR2 YYREEE (reference sequence). The CDR3: CASSFRQSSSNYGYTF. DNA of the CDR3: TGTGCCAGCAGCTTTCGTCAGTCCTCCTCTAACTATGGCTACACCTTC.

V usage is TRBV19 and J usage is TRBJ2-5, with 9 nucleotides matching TRBD1. Per germline, CDR1 LNHDA and CDR2 SQIVND (reference sequence). Trimming cost V 3 bases and J 4 bases; bases outside gene matches: 9. The CDR3 spans 16 residues. CDR3: CASSIWGQGSRETQYF. The CDR3 DNA is TGTGCCAGTAGTATTTGGGGACAGGGATCGCGAGAGACCCAGTACTTC.

The chain has TRBV27 and TRBJ2-7; TRBD2 aligns across 7 bases. Germline CDR1 and CDR2: MNHEY and SMNVEV (reference sequence). The CDR3 runs 13 residues. V lost 4 bases to trimming and J lost 2 bases; unmatched junction nucleotides: 2. The DNA of the CDR3 is TGTGCCAGCAGTTACGGACTAGCCTACGAGCAGTACTTC. Translating gives CASSYGLAYEQYF.

For the CDR3, the DNA is TGTGCCAGCAGCGTACCATCCCCGACTAGCGGGAGGGCCGGACACAATGAGCAGTTCTTC. Its translation: CASSVPSPTSGRAGHNEQFF. The genes are TRBV9 and TRBJ2-1; 14 bases map to TRBD2. The CDR3 is 20 residues long. The V gene end was trimmed by 1 base and the J gene end by 5 bases; junction bases not matched to a gene: 14. From germline, CDR1 is SGDLS and CDR2 YYNGEE.

This sequence joins TRBV19 and TRBJ1-2; 9 bases agree with TRBD1. The ends lost 3 bases at V and 9 bases at J; junction bases unmatched: 8. In germline, CDR1 is LNHDA, CDR2 SQIVND (reference sequence). This CDR3 region has 14 residues. The CDR3 DNA reads as TGTGCCAGTAGTATTGACGGGACAGGGTTTCGCTACACCTTC. Translating gives CASSIDGTGFRYTF. Full variable domain (rest looked up from reference TRBV19 and TRBJ1-2): DGGITQSPKYLFRKEGQNVTLSCEQNLNHDAMYWYRQDPGQGLRLIYYSQIVNDFQKGDIAEGYSVSREKKESFPLTVTSAQKNPTAFYLCASSIDGTGFRYTFGSGTRLTVV.

This clone appeared a single time. The chain joins TRBV27 to TRBJ2-5, with TRBD2 identical over 13 bases. The CDR3 is made up of 17 amino acids. Trimming took 6 bases from V and 5 from J; bases not matched to a gene: 12. Germline assignment: CDR1 MNHEY and CDR2 SMNVEV (reference sequence). The CDR3 DNA sequence: TGTGCCAGCAGCTCTATCCGCGGACTAGCGGGAGAGGAGACCCAGTACTTC. Its protein is CASSSIRGLAGEETQYF.

Only one count was recorded for this clone. The chain joins TRBV5-1 to TRBJ1-4; perhaps TRBD1 as D (6 bases). The CDR3 loop spans 14 amino acids. CDR1 is SGHRS, CDR2 YFSETQ, per germline. The germline V and J ends were trimmed by 3 bases and 4 bases, with 10 bases remaining between them. For the CDR3, the DNA is TGCGCCAGCAGCTCCAGGGGTCTTAATGAAAAACTGTTTTTT. It translates to CASSSRGLNEKLFF. Full variable domain (outside the CDR3, taken from reference TRBV5-1 and TRBJ1-4): KAGVTQTPRYLIKTRGQQVTLSCSPISGHRSVSWYQQTPGQGLQFLFEYFSETQRNKGNFPGRFSGRQFSNSRSEMNVSTLELGDSALYLCASSSRGLNEKLFFGSGTQLSVL.

V is TRBV28 and J is TRBJ1-2, with D tentatively TRBD1 (5 bases). Trimming shortened V by 11 bases and J by 2 bases, and 15 bases separated the two germline ends. The CDR3 runs 13 residues. Germline V gives CDR1 MDHEN, CDR2 SYDVKM. CDR3 in amino acids: CAGWGGENYGYTF. The CDR3, as DNA: TGTGCCGGATGGGGGGGGGAAAACTATGGCTACACCTTC.

The chain joins TRBV7-3 to TRBJ2-5; 8 bases align to TRBD2. The CDR3 extends over 15 amino acids. With 0 bases clipped from V and 4 bases from J, the junction kept 4 bases outside the gene matches. Germline lookup yields CDR1 SGHTA and CDR2 FQGTGA. CDR3: CASSLTGGAAETQYF. The CDR3 DNA is TGTGCCAGCAGCTTAACCGGGGGGGCGGCAGAGACCCAGTACTTC. The full variable domain, with the rest looked up from reference TRBV7-3 and TRBJ2-5, is GAGVSQTPSNKVTEKGKYVELRCDPISGHTALYWYRQSLGQGPEFLIYFQGTGAADDSGLPNDRFFAVRPEGSVSTLKIQRTERGDSAVYLCASSLTGGAAETQYFGPGTRLLVL.

The V and J genes are TRBV4-1 and TRBJ2-1; no clear D gene. The CDR3 consists of 14 residues. V was clipped by 1 base and J by 4 bases, with 8 bases between them. CDR1 and CDR2 from the germline V gene are MGHRA and YSYEKL. This CDR3 reads CASSQALGYNEQFF. The CDR3 nucleotides read TGCGCCAGCAGCCAAGCCCTCGGGTACAATGAGCAGTTCTTC.

The chain joins TRBV6-6 to TRBJ2-7, with TRBD2 identical over 8 bases. CDR1 and CDR2 (germline): MNHNY, SVGAGI (reference sequence). This CDR3 has 15 amino acids. Unmatched junction bases numbered 6, after V lost 4 bases and J lost 1 base. The CDR3 protein is CASSSTPGGSYEQYF. For the CDR3, the DNA is TGTGCCAGCAGTTCCACCCCGGGAGGGTCCTACGAGCAGTACTTC.

The chain has TRBV14 and TRBJ2-5; D is possibly TRBD1 (6 bases). V was trimmed by 0 bases and J by 0 bases, leaving 20 bases between them. The germline V gene encodes CDR1 SGHDN and CDR2 FVKESK. This CDR3 contains 19 residues. The CDR3 reads CASSQDLWVTQGYQETQYF. The CDR3 DNA reads TGTGCCAGCAGCCAAGATCTCTGGGTTACACAGGGATACCAAGAGACCCAGTACTTC.

This rearrangement joins TRBV5-1 to TRBJ1-1; D gene ambiguous. V was cut by 3 bases and J by 1 base, with 10 bases left in between. Germline assignment: CDR1 SGHRS and CDR2 YFSETQ. This CDR3 is 14 amino acids long. The CDR3 DNA reads TGCGCCAGCAGCTCCCCGGGTAAGAACACTGAAGCTTTCTTT. Amino acid sequence: CASSSPGKNTEAFF.

This rearrangement joins TRBV6-5 to TRBJ2-2; 9 positions agree with TRBD1. The CDR3 covers 15 residues. From germline, CDR1 is MNHEY and CDR2 SVGAGI. J gave up 6 bases and V 6 bases, and 8 bases lay outside the gene matches. In DNA form, the CDR3 reads TGTGCCAGCAGGACCGGGACAGGGACGGCCGGGGAGCTGTTTTTT. It specifies CASRTGTGTAGELFF.

This rearrangement joins TRBV11-3 to TRBJ2-3; 8 nucleotides line up with TRBD2. Germline trimming cut 5 bases from V and 1 base from J; bases unmatched to any gene: 11. This CDR3 contains 17 residues. Germline V gene data show CDR1 as SGHNT and CDR2 as YENEEA. Here the CDR3 DNA reads TGTGCCAGCAGCGGGCGGGGGGTTCTTGTTGGCACAGATACGCAGTATTTT. Translation: CASSGRGVLVGTDTQYF.

The chain couples TRBV14 to TRBJ1-6; maybe TRBD1 (6 bases). CDR3 size: 14 residues. V was shortened by 3 bases and J by 10 bases, with 13 bases between the two germline ends. CDR1 and CDR2 (germline): SGHDN, FVKESK. In nucleotides, the CDR3 is TGTGCCAGCAGCCAGGTTAGGGGGGGCTCACCCCTCCACTTT. Its translation: CASSQVRGGSPLHF.